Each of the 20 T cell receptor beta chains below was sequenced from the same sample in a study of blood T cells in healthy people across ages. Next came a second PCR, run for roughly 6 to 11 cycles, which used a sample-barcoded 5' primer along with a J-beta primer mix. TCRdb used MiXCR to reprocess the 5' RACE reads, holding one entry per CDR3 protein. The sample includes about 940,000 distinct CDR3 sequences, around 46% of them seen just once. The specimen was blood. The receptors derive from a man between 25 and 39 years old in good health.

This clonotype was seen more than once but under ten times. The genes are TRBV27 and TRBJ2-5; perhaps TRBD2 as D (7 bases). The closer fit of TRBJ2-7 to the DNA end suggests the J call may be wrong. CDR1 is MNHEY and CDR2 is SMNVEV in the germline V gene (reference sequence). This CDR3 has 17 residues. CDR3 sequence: CASSLDRGASPASEQYF. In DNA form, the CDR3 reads TGTGCCAGCAGTTTAGATCGGGGGGCATCCCCAGCTAGCGAGCAGTACTTC.

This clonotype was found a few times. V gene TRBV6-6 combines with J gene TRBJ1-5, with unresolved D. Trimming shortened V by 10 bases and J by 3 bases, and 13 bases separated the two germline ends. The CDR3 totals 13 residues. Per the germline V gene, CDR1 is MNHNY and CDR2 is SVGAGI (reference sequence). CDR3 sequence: CATRAGNNQPQHF. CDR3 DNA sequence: TGTGCCACTCGAGCCGGGAACAATCAGCCCCAGCATTTT.

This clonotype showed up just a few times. The CDR3 reads CASSELDRSALHF. As DNA, the CDR3 is TGCGCCAGCAGTGAACTGGACAGGTCAGCCCTCCACTTT. The chain combines TRBV4-3 with TRBJ1-6; 7 bases agree with TRBD1. CDR1 and CDR2 from the germline V gene are LGHNA and YSLEER. This CDR3 contains 13 residues. Trimming cost V 6 bases and J 14 bases; bases outside gene matches: 10.

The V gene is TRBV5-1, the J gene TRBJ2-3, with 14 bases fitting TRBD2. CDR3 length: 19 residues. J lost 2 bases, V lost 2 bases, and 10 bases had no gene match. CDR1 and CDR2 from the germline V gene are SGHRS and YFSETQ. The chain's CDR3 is CASSLPPGLAGALTDTQYF. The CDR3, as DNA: TGCGCCAGCAGCTTACCTCCGGGACTAGCGGGGGCCCTCACAGATACGCAGTATTTT.

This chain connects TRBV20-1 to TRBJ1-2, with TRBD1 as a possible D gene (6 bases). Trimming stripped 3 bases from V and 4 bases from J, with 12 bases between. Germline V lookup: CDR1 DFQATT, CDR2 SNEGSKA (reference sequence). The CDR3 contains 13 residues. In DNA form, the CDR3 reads TGCAGTGCTAGCCGGGACACCGGCTATGGCTACACCTTC. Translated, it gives CSASRDTGYGYTF.

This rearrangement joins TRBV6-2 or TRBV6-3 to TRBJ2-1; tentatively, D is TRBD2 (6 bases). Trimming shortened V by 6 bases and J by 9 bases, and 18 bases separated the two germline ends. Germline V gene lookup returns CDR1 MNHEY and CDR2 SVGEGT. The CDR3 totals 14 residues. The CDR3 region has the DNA TGTGCCAGCAGCCCCGAGACTAGTAGGCCTGAGCAGTTCTTC. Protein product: CASSPETSRPEQFF.

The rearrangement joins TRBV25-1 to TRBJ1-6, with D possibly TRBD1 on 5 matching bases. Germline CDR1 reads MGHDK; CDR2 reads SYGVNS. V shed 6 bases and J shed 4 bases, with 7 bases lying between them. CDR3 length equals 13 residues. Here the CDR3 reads CASRQDYNSPLHF. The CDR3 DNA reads TGTGCCAGCAGACAGGATTATAATTCACCCCTCCACTTT. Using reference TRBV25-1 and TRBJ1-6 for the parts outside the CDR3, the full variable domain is EADIYQTPRYLVIGTGKKITLECSQTMGHDKMYWYQQDPGMELHLIHYSYGVNSTEKGDLSSESTVSRIRTEHFPLTLESARPSHTSQYLCASRQDYNSPLHFGNGTRLTVT.

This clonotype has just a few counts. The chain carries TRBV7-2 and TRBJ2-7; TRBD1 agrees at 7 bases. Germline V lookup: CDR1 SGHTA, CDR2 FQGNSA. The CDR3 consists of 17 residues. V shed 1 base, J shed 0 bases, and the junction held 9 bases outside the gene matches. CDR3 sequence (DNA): TGTGCCAGCAGCTTAGGCGGTTTCAGGGGGAACTCCTACGAGCAGTACTTC. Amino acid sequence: CASSLGGFRGNSYEQYF.

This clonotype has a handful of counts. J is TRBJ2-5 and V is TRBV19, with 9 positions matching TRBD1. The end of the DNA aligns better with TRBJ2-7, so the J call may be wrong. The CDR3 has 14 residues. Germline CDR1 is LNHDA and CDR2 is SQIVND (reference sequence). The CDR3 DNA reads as TGTGCCAGTAATTGGGGACAGGGTAACGACGAGCAGTACTTC. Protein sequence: CASNWGQGNDEQYF.

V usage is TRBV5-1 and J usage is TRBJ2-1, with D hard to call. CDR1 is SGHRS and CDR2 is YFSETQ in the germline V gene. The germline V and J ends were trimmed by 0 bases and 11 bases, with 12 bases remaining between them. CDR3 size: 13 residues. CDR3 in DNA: TGCGCCAGCAGCTTGGCCCCTGGAGTGAAGCAGTTCTTC. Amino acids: CASSLAPGVKQFF.

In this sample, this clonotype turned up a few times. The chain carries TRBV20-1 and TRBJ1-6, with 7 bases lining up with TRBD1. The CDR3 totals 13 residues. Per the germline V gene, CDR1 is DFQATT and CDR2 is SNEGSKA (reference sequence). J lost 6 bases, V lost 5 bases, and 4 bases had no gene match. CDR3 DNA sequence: TGCAGTGCTGACAGGGAGGGTAATTCACCCCTCCACTTT. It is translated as CSADREGNSPLHF.

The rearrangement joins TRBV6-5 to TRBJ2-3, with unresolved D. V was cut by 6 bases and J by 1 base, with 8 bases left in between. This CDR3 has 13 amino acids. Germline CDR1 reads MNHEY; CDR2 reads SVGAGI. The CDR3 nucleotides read TGTGCCAGCAGGGGGATGGGCACAGATACGCAGTATTTT. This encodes CASRGMGTDTQYF.

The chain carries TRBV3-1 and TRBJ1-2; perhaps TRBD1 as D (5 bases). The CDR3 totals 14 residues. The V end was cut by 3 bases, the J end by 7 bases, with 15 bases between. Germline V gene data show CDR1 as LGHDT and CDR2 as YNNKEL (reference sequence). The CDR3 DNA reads TGTGCCAGCAGCCACAGAAGTGGGCAGGGTGGCTACACCTTC. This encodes CASSHRSGQGGYTF.

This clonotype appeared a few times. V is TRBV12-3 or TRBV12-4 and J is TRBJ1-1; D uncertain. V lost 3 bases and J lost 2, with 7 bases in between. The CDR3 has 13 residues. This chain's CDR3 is CASSFVRNTEAFF. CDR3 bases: TGTGCCAGCAGTTTTGTCAGAAACACTGAAGCTTTCTTT.

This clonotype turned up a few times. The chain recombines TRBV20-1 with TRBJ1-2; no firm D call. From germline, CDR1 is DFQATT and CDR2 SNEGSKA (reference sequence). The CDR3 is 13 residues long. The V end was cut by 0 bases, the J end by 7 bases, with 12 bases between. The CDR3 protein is CSARDTSRSGYTF. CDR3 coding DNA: TGCAGTGCTAGAGACACTTCTAGGTCTGGCTACACCTTC.

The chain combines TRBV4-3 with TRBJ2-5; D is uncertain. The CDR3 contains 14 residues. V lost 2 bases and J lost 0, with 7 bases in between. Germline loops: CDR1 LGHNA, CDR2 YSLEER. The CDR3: CASSQWSYQETQYF. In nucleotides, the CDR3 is TGCGCCAGCAGCCAATGGTCTTACCAAGAGACCCAGTACTTC.

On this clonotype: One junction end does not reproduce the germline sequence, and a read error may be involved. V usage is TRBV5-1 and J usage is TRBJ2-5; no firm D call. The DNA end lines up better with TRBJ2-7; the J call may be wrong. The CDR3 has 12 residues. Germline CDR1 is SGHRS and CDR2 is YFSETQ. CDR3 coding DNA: TGCGACAGCAGCTTGGACCAGTACGAGCAGTACTTC. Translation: CDSSLDQYEQYF.

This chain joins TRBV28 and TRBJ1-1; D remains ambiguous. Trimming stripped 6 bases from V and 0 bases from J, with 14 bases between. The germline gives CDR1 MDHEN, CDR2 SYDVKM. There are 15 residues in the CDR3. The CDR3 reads CASSPSGDVNTEAFF. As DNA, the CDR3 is TGTGCCAGCAGCCCGTCCGGAGACGTGAACACTGAAGCTTTCTTT.

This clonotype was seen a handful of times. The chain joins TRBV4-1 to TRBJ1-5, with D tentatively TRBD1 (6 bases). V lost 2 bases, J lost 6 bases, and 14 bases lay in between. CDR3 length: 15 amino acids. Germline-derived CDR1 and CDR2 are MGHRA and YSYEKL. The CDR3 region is CASSQPGGRSQPQHF. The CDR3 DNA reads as TGCGCCAGCAGCCAACCGGGGGGCCGGAGTCAGCCCCAGCATTTT.

CDR3 protein: CASSWTGIEGNQPQHF. The CDR3 bases are TGTGCCAGCAGTTGGACAGGGATCGAGGGCAATCAGCCCCAGCATTTT. The chain has TRBV28 and TRBJ1-5; 8 nucleotides line up with TRBD1. CDR1 is MDHEN, CDR2 SYDVKM, per germline. With 4 bases clipped from V and 2 bases from J, the junction kept 7 bases outside the gene matches. This CDR3 has 16 amino acids.